The T cell receptor (beta chain) described here comes from a study of response to subunit inactivated influenza vaccine. Study outcomes and limitations: With each seasonal influenza vaccination, the authors suggested, few new T cells are recruited.

TCRdb independently ran MiXCR on the RT-PCR reads; one entry per CDR3 protein. The sample has hundreds of thousands of distinct CDR3 sequences, 14% seen once. Only a few counts were recorded for this clonotype. Its antigen is currently unknown. The specimen comprised PBMCs from blood, sampled 14 to 15 days before vaccination. This TCR was sampled from a man in his fifties who received an inactivated influenza vaccine.

In DNA, the CDR3 is TGTGCCAGCAGATCGATTCGGGAGGCTACTAGCACAGATACGCAGTATTTT. The encoded protein is CASRSIREATSTDTQYF. The rearrangement links TRBV7-9 to TRBJ2-3, with TRBD2 identical over 7 bases. Germline CDR1 and CDR2: SEHNR and FQNEAQ (reference sequence). This CDR3 comprises 17 residues. The ends lost 6 bases at V and 0 bases at J; junction bases unmatched: 12.